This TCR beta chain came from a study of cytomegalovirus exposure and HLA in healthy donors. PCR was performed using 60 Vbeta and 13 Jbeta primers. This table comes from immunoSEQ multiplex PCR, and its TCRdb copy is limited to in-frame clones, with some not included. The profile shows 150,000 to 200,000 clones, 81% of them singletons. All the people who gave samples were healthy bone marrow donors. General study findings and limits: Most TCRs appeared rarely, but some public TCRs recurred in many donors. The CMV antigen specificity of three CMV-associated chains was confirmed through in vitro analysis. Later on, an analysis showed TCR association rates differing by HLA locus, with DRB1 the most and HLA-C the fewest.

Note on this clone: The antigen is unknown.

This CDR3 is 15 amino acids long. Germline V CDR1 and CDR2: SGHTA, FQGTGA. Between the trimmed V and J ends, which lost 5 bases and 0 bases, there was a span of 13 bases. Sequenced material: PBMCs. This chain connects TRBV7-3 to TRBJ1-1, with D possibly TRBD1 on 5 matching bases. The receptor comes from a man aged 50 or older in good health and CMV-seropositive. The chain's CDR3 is CASSPGGGLNTEAFF. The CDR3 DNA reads TGTGCCAGCAGCCCTGGGGGAGGGTTGAACACTGAAGCTTTCTTT.